A single T cell receptor (beta chain) is shown here with its context. This clone showed up just once. Its cognate antigen has yet to be identified. No much larger clone exists at a distance of one base, and base qualities are not known. The time point label of this sample denotes: around 25 months on ibrutinib. For TCR beta library preparation, about 2 micrograms of genomic DNA was extracted from cryopreserved PBMCs. Longitudinal blood samples from CLL patients on ibrutinib monotherapy underwent high-throughput TCR beta sequencing. The patients were enrolled in a single-center, open-label phase 2 trial of ibrutinib monotherapy. This entry is derived from a study of cytotoxic CD8 clonotypes in ibrutinib-treated CLL (dated by TCRdb to the early 2020s). For context, the study as a whole: The cohort was composed of 11 relapsed/refractory and roughly 16 treatment-naive patients; IGHV unmutated status was identified in 17 patients. Partial responses were observed in approximately 24 patients and complete responses in 2; after a median follow-up of around 68 months, remission was maintained in about 15 patients and progression was observed in approximately 12. Samples at response were collected after a median of about 12 months of treatment, with a range of roughly 6 to 40 months. Samples averaged roughly 280,000 productive templates and 94,082 productive rearrangements. Of the 86 people in the trial, around 26 had longitudinal samples available. Cryopreserved peripheral blood mononuclear cells were obtained prior to treatment, at the time of response, and at either disease progression or sustained remission. All remission and progressive disease samples were collected while patients were still receiving ibrutinib. Overall study results and their limits: Sampling times were not matched between sustained-remission and progressing patients, and lymph node repertoires were not studied. Public clonotypes were rare and either shrank or stayed stable during treatment, and the rise in clonality at ibrutinib response reflected expansion of private clonotypes. Clonality increased at ibrutinib response, stayed stable in sustained remission, and fell back toward baseline at progression. Baseline clonality exceeded that of age-matched healthy donors and correlated strongly with circulating CD8+ T-cell counts.

Reading the germline V gene (reference sequence) gives CDR1 PRHDT and CDR2 FYEKMQ. V is reduced by 1 base and J by 1 base, leaving a spacing of 16 bases between them. The CDR3 starts with the cysteine, ends with the phenylalanine, and has 17 residues. Only the CDR3 region is kept as DNA, spanning 51 bases read in frame from base 1. On a MiSeq, deep resolution sequencing aimed for a depth between 1 in 1 million and 1 in 200,000 T cells, with each clonotype covered approximately 10x on average. The immunoSEQ hsTCRB Kit was used to generate the TCR beta libraries. Concerning the study's data processing: Data were analyzed with ImmunoSEQ Data Assistant and ImmunoSEQ Analyzer, with V, D and J genes assigned per IMGT definitions. Clonality was computed as one minus normalized Shannon entropy of productive rearrangement frequencies, ranging from 0 to 1. Only overrepresented clonotypes making up at least 0.05% of the repertoire of each patient were included in the public clonotype analysis. Some 14 age-matched healthy donor repertoires from immuneACCESS served as clonality controls. TCRdb obtained this table from immuneACCESS and retained in-frame rearrangements with V and J assigned. These tables miss some clones; where compared with another copy, unresolved V genes account for less than half of the shortfall, and the remainder is unexplained. Clonal size and the V and J genes are those of that table, whereas D and trimming came from the DNA. The sample data list about 200,000 clones, and 72% of these were observed just once. Around an eighth of the sample rests with the top ten.

The chain is assembled from TRBV13 and TRBJ1-2; TRBD1 is possibly the D segment (5 matching bases). This sequence originates from a human donor with chronic lymphocytic leukemia. The sample was PBMCs, taken after 24 months of ibrutinib treatment. The DNA reads as follows: TGTGCCAGCAGCTTAGAACTGGGGGAGAGTTTTAACTATGGCTACACCTTC. It specifies CASSLELGESFNYGYTF.